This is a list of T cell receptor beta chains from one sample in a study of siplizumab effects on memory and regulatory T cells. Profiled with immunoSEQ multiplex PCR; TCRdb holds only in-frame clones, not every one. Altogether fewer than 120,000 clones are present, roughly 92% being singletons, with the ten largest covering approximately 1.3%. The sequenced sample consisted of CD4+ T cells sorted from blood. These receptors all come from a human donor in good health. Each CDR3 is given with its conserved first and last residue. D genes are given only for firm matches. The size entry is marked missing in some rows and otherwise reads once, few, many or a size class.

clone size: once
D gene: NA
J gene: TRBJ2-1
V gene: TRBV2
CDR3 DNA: TGTGCCAGCAGGGACACTAGGAATGAGCAGTTCTTC
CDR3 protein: CASRDTRNEQFF

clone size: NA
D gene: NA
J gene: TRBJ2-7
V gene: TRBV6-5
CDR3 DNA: TGTGCCAGCAGTTACTCGTCCGGGGGCTCCGAGCAGTACTTC
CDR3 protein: CASSYSSGGSEQYF

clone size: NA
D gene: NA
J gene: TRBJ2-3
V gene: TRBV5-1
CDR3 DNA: TGCGCCAGCAGTCCCCAGGGGTCCGATACGCAGTATTTT
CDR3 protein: CASSPQGSDTQYF

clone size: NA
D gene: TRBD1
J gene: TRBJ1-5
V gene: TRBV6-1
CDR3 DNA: TGTGCCAGCAGCACAGGGGTCAATCAGCCCCAGCATTTT
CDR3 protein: CASSTGVNQPQHF

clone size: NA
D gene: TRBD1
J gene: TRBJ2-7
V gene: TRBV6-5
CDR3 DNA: TGTGCCAGCAGTTCTGATTGGGGACAGTCCTACGAGCAGTACTTC
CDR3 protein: CASSSDWGQSYEQYF

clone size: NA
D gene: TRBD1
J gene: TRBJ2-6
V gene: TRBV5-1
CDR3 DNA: TGCGCCAGCAGCGGACCTACAGGGGCTGGGGCCAACGTCCTGACTTTC
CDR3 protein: CASSGPTGAGANVLTF

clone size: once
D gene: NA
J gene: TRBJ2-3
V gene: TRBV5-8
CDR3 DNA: TGTGCCAGCACCCAACATGTTGGGACCCCCGCAGATACGCAGTATTTT
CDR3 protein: CASTQHVGTPADTQYF

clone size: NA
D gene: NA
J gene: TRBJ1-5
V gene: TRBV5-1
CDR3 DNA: TGCGCCAGCAGCCCGGACGCCAGCAATCAGCCCCAGCATTTT
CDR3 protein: CASSPDASNQPQHF

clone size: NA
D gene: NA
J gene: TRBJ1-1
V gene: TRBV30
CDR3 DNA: TGTGCCTGGGGGGGGGACACTGAAGCTTTCTTT
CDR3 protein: CAWGGDTEAFF

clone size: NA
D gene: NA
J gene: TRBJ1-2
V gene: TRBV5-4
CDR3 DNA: TGTGCCAGCAGCTTGGGGGGTGCCTATGGCTACACCTTC
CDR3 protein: CASSLGGAYGYTF

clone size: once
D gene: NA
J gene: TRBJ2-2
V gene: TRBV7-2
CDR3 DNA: TGTGCCAGCAGCCATCCTACCGGGGAGCTGTTTTTT
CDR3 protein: CASSHPTGELFF

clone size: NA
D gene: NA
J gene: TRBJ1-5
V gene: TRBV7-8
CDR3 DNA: TGTGCCAGCAGCTTAGCGCTGATGGGGGAATGGACGAGTCAGCCCCAGCATTTT
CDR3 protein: CASSLALMGEWTSQPQHF

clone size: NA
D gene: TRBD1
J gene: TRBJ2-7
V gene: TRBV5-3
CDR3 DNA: TGTGCCAGAAGCCTATGGACAGGCAGTGAAGAGCAGTACTTC
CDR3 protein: CARSLWTGSEEQYF